This T cell receptor (beta chain) was sequenced in a study of shared clonotypes between healthy human individuals. Whole-study findings and limits: All-four-donor shared clonotypes had higher generation probabilities than non-shared clonotypes did. Generally, naive subsets (rather than memory subsets) showed larger estimated richness.

The CDR3 contains 14 residues. V gave up 5 bases and J gave up 8 bases; unmatched junction bases: 8. Looked up from germline, CDR1 is MNHEY and CDR2 is SVGAGI. With respect to this clone: The antigen is unknown. This same CDR3 is encoded by further DNA sequences in the sample.

In the original processing: As immunoSEQ supplied junction-only sequences (without quality scores), filtering differed. Profiling relied on immunoSEQ multiplex PCR, and the TCRdb table lists in-frame clones only, not all of them. The V and J calls and clone size were taken over from that table, and D and trimming were inferred from the DNA. The sample lists around 2.1 million clones; almost 96% were seen once. Naive CD4+ cells were CD45RA-selected; the remaining cells were memory. The material sequenced was naive CD4+ T cells sorted from blood. As for subset: CD45RA+ positively selected. The sequence was obtained from a man aged 18 to 29 in good health. This chain joins TRBV6-5 and TRBJ1-2, with 10 bases that match TRBD1. The CDR3 sequence is CASSRTTGGGGYTF. CDR3 nucleotide sequence: TGTGCCAGCAGTCGCACGACAGGGGGCGGGGGCTACACCTTC.